This T cell receptor (beta chain) is drawn from a study of beta chain features in type 1 diabetes. The CDR3 is 16 residues long. V lost 3 bases to trimming and J lost 3 bases, with 17 bases between them. Germline V CDR1 and CDR2: SGHTA, FQGNSA. As every portion of the isolated RNA was reverse transcribed, the sequencing read expressed TCRB transcripts. Sequencing was performed with immunoSEQ multiplex PCR; in TCRdb, only in-frame clones are kept and a portion is missing. The data show 550,000 to 850,000 clones, roughly 13% seen once. Study-wide results and limits: Shortening that was moderate but significant affected the TCRB CDR3s of Type 1 diabetes patients in all four CD4+ subsets.

Concerning this clone itself: Antigen specificity is unknown.

This chain uses TRBV7-2 with TRBJ2-5, with a possible D match to TRBD1 (6 bases). The sample consisted of naive CD4+ T cells from blood. The source is a man in his late teens or twenties with type 1 diabetes. CDR3 region: CASSLSFRGREETQYF. DNA of the CDR3: TGTGCCAGCAGCTTGTCATTCAGGGGACGGGAAGAGACCCAGTACTTC.